This TCR beta chain was captured in a study of blood T cell repertoires in COVID-19. In germline, CDR1 is SGHTA, CDR2 FQGNSA. J lost 12 bases, V lost 5 bases, and 10 bases had no gene match. The CDR3 has 12 residues. The assay was immunoSEQ multiplex PCR, and TCRdb's table has in-frame clones only and misses some. The repertoire holds some 95,000 clones, with under 85% as singletons. Sequenced input: peripheral blood. This receptor was taken from a man between 65 and 80 years old with acute or convalescent COVID-19. V is TRBV7-2 and J is TRBJ2-7; 7 positions match TRBD2. The DNA for the CDR3 is TGTGCCAGCAGCACGACGGCGGGAGTGCGGTACTTC. Amino acids: CASSTTAGVRYF.